This T cell receptor beta chain was observed in a study of vaccination and CD4 T cells after COVID-19. Study-wide context: Four females and six males made up the convalescents, with two Hispanic. Collection of post-COVID samples occurred a median around 96 days after diagnosis, spanning a range of 35 to 161.

With 0 bases removed from V and 2 bases from J, the gap between germline ends came to 14 bases. The germline gives CDR1 SGHVS, CDR2 FQNEAQ. The CDR3 sequence is 17 residues long. Time point indicated: late sampling 161 to 241 days after vaccination in three convalescent patients. The sample's treatment: approximately 9-day PBMC culture with coronavirus spike peptide pools or control peptides (ViraFEST assay). US Alpha, Beta and Delta variants postdated the positive PCR dates, which ran from March to December 2020. The Oncomine TCR Beta short-read assay generated sequence data from the DNA of cultured CD4+ T cells. TCRdb redid the calling of the PCR reads with MiXCR, one entry per CDR3 protein. The profile shows 18,000 or so distinct CDR3 sequences, roughly 56% of them singletons. With regard to this clonotype: Its cognate antigen is unknown.

The rearrangement uses TRBV7-8 and TRBJ1-5, with D unclear. The source material was CD4+ T cells from blood, cultured in vitro, sampled about 7 months after SARS-CoV-2 vaccination. The receptor was derived from a human donor who had recovered from COVID-19. DNA of the CDR3: TGTGCCAGCAGCTTAGCGAGGGCCCCGCCCGGCAATCAGCCCCAGCATTTT. As protein: CASSLARAPPGNQPQHF.